Reported below is one TCR beta chain. This sample was taken from a study of shared clonotypes between healthy human individuals. Sequencing was performed with immunoSEQ multiplex PCR; in TCRdb, only in-frame clones are kept and a portion is missing. The sample shows about 2.1 million clones, just over 90% of them seen only once. The CDR3 covers 15 residues. Trimming cost V 4 bases and J 4 bases; bases outside gene matches: 9. In germline, CDR1 is SGHTA, CDR2 FQGNSA. Naive CD8 cells lacked CD45RO, underwent positive selection for CCR7 and left out terminally differentiated effector memory CD45RA+ cells.

J is TRBJ2-7 and V is TRBV7-2; 8 positions match TRBD2. The source is a man aged 18 to 29 in good health. Some clones in this sample may be carry-over from other donors' samples. Sequencing was performed on naive CD8+ T cells from PBMCs. The DNA of the CDR3 is TGTGCCAGCAGCTACTCAGCGGGAGAGGATTACGAGCAGTACTTC. Translated: CASSYSAGEDYEQYF.